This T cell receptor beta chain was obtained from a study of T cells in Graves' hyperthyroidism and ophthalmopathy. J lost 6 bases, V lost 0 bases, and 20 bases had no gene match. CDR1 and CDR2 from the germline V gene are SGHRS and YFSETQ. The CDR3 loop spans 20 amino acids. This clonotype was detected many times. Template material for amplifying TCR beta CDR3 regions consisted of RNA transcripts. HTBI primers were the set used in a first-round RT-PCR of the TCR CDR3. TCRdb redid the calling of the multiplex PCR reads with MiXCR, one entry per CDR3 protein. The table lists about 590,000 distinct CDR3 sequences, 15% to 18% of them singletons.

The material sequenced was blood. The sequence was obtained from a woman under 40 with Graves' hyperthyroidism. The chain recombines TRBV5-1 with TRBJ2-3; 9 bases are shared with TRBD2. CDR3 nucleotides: TGCGCCAGCAGCTTGGCGACTAGCGGTTATGGAGTAGATACAGGGGATACGCAGTATTTT. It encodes CASSLATSGYGVDTGDTQYF.